The 13 T cell receptor beta chains in this list originate from one sample, sequenced in a study of early T cells in non-severe SARS-CoV-2 infection (dated by TCRdb to the early 2020s). Preparation of the library involved 5' RACE. TCRdb lists the instrument as NextSeq 500. Using fastp trimming at Q25 and MiXCR clonotype assembly, TCRdb reanalyzed the public sequencing data and kept in-frame beta chains. Rows with a matching CDR3 protein are joined into one entry that keeps the most common DNA and genes. Recorded for this sample are about 30,000 distinct CDR3 sequences; roughly 5.4% of them occurred a single time. Of the sample, about 4% is held by the ten largest clones. Sequencing was performed on whole blood. The receptors were sampled from an adult who was a healthcare worker with PCR-confirmed SARS-CoV-2 infection or an uninfected control (not recorded which).

This clonotype was detected ten times or more. The rearrangement uses TRBV5-1 and TRBJ2-1, with no clear D. Germline lookup yields CDR1 SGHRS and CDR2 YFSETQ. Trimming shortened V by 3 bases and J by 6 bases, and 10 bases separated the two germline ends. This CDR3 region has 13 residues. The CDR3 region has the DNA TGCGCCAGCAGCTCGGAAAATAGCAATGAGCAGTTCTTC. Translation gives CASSSENSNEQFF.

The chain couples TRBV11-3 to TRBJ2-1, with D possibly being TRBD2 (5 bases). The germline V gene has CDR1 SGHNT and CDR2 YENEEA. The V end was cut by 5 bases, the J end by 8 bases, with 13 bases between. The CDR3 runs to 13 residues. The CDR3 coding sequence is TGTGCCAGCAGCCGCCCGGGGATCGATGAGCAGTTCTTC. Protein sequence: CASSRPGIDEQFF.

This clonotype was counted between two and nine times. The chain combines TRBV21-1 with TRBJ1-2; the D call in the table, TRBD1, was not verified against the DNA. TRBV21-1 is termed a pseudogene. This CDR3 comprises 21 residues. As DNA, the CDR3 is TGTGCCAGCAGCTTAAAGCACGGGCGGGACAGGGGTCATACCGCTAACTATGGCTACACCTTC. It specifies CASSLKHGRDRGHTANYGYTF.

The rearrangement joins TRBV5-1 to TRBJ1-1, with D maybe TRBD1 (5 bases). CDR3 length: 14 amino acids. Germline CDR1 is SGHRS and CDR2 is YFSETQ. Trimming shortened V by 2 bases and J by 4 bases, and 12 bases separated the two germline ends. Here the CDR3 DNA reads TGCGCCAGCAGCTTTGGGGGTCGCGGCACTGAAGCTTTCTTT. Translating it yields CASSFGGRGTEAFF. The full variable domain, with the rest looked up from reference TRBV5-1 and TRBJ1-1, is KAGVTQTPRYLIKTRGQQVTLSCSPISGHRSVSWYQQTPGQGLQFLFEYFSETQRNKGNFPGRFSGRQFSNSRSEMNVSTLELGDSALYLCASSFGGRGTEAFFGQGTRLTVV.

Ten or more counts support this clonotype. The CDR3 loop is CASSRLDRRNYEQYF. The CDR3 DNA reads as TGTGCCAGCAGCCGCCTGGACAGGAGAAACTACGAGCAGTACTTC. The chain links TRBV5-6 to TRBJ2-7, with TRBD1 matching over 7 bases. The CDR3 spans 15 residues. V gave up 4 bases and J gave up 3 bases; unmatched junction bases: 10. Germline CDR1 is SGHDT and CDR2 is YYEEEE.

This clonotype was detected a few times. The V call is TRBV12-3 or TRBV12-4, the J call TRBJ1-6, with 10 positions matching TRBD1. Losses at the gene ends were 5 bases for V and 6 bases for J; bases not matched to a gene: 1. The CDR3 contains 14 residues. This CDR3 reads CASSRDRGNSPLHF. The CDR3 region has the DNA TGTGCCAGCAGTCGGGACAGGGGTAATTCACCCCTCCACTTT.

Many counts were recorded for this clonotype. J is TRBJ1-2 and V is TRBV7-2, with no clear D. This CDR3 contains 15 residues. V was pared by 1 base and J by 7 bases, with 16 bases between. CDR1 is SGHTA and CDR2 is FQGNSA in the germline V gene. The CDR3 here is CASSLVGPQESGYTF. CDR3 nucleotide sequence: TGTGCCAGCAGCTTAGTCGGGCCACAAGAAAGTGGCTACACCTTC. The complete variable domain, with remaining parts taken from reference TRBV7-2 and TRBJ1-2, reads GAGVSQSPSNKVTEKGKDVELRCDPISGHTALYWYRQSLGQGLEFLIYFQGNSAPDKSGLPSDRFSAERTGGSVSTLTIQRTQQEDSAVYLCASSLVGPQESGYTFGSGTRLTVV.

This clonotype was seen ten or more times. This chain's CDR3 is CASTSRGITEAFF. The CDR3 DNA sequence: TGTGCCAGCACCTCCAGGGGGATAACTGAAGCTTTCTTT. The gene calls are TRBV7-2 and TRBJ1-1, with 7 bases matching TRBD1. The V segment lost 7 bases and the J segment 5 bases; nucleotides outside the gene matches: 7. This CDR3 spans 13 amino acids. Germline-derived CDR1 and CDR2 are SGHTA and FQGNSA.

The chain employs TRBV10-3 and TRBJ1-6; the D is unclear. CDR1 is ENHRY, CDR2 SYGVKD, per germline. CDR3 length: 16 amino acids. Trimming cost V 3 bases and J 6 bases, with 15 bases left between them. The CDR3 region is CAISDGPEKGNSPLHF. The CDR3 DNA is TGTGCCATCAGTGACGGGCCCGAAAAGGGTAATTCACCCCTCCACTTT.

The chain has TRBV10-3 and TRBJ2-1; 13 positions agree with TRBD2. The CDR3 consists of 17 residues. Germline V gene data show CDR1 as ENHRY and CDR2 as SYGVKD. The ends lost 2 bases at V and 5 bases at J; junction bases unmatched: 6. The CDR3 DNA reads TGTGCCATCAGTGAGACAACGGGACTAGCGGGAAACAATGAGCAGTTCTTC. Translating gives CAISETTGLAGNNEQFF.

This clonotype was seen repeatedly, ten times or more. V usage is TRBV6-2 or TRBV6-3 and J usage is TRBJ1-6; D call uncertain. CDR3 size: 12 residues. Germline V gives CDR1 MNHEY, CDR2 SVGEGT. The V end lost 5 bases, the J end lost 11 bases, and 10 bases lay between the germline ends. The CDR3 sequence is CASSPGFTPLHF. CDR3 in DNA: TGTGCCAGCAGTCCCGGATTCACACCCCTCCACTTT.

This clonotype is labeled as medium-sized. The limits of the CDR3 on the DNA are not certain, so only TCRdb's listed CDR3 is given. This chain joins TRBV2 and TRBJ2-3. CDR1 is SNHLY and CDR2 is FYNNEI in the germline V gene. Counting both end residues, the CDR3 totals 11 amino acids. The CDR3 spells CASILGDTQYF.

CDR3 loop: CSVRDHGGSTDTQYF. The CDR3, as DNA: TGCAGCGTCAGGGACCATGGGGGTAGCACAGATACGCAGTATTTT. The chain couples TRBV29-1 to TRBJ2-3, with D perhaps matching TRBD1 or TRBD2 (5 bases each). Trimming took off 6 bases at V and 0 bases at J, with 16 bases between the two ends. From germline, CDR1 is SQVTM and CDR2 ANQGSEA. The CDR3 is 15 amino acids.